The entry that follows covers one T cell receptor beta chain sequence. Its target is unknown. TCRdb keeps only in-frame clones here, not all; method: immunoSEQ multiplex PCR. The table has some 2.1 million clones, 93% seen once. The data belong to a study of shared clonotypes between healthy human individuals. Notes on the study in general: Non-shared clonotypes had lower generation probabilities than clonotypes shared by all four sorted-subset donors.

The naive CD8 fraction comprised CD45RO-negative cells positively selected for CCR7 and excluded terminally differentiated effector memory CD45RA+ cells. Participating donors were healthy, HIV-negative adults free of recent acute infections or vaccinations. This CDR3 spans 14 amino acids. V dropped 1 base and J dropped 3; count of bases not matched to a gene: 4. Looked up from germline, CDR1 is SGHNT and CDR2 is YYREEE (reference sequence). The sample comprised naive CD8+ T cells from PBMCs. This TCR was sampled from a man aged 18 to 30 in good health. Some clones in this sample may be carry-over from other donors' samples. The V and J genes are TRBV5-4 and TRBJ2-7; 7 bases align to TRBD1. The CDR3 DNA reads TGTGCCAGCAGCTTGAGGGGGCTAGGCTACGAGCAGTACTTC. Translation gives CASSLRGLGYEQYF.